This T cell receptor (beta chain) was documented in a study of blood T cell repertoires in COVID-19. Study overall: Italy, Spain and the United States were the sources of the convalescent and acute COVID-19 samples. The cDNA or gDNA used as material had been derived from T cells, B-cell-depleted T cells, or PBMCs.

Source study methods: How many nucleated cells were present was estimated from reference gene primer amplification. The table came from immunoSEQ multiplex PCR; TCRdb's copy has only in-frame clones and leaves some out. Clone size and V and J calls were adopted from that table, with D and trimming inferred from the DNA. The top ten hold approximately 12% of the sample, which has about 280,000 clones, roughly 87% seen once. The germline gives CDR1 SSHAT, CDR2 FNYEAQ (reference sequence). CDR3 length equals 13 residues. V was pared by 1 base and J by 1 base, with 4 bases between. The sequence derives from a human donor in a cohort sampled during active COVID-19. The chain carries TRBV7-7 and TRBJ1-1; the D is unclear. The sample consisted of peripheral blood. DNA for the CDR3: TGTGCCAGCAGCTTAGACACGAACACTGAAGCTTTCTTT. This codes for CASSLDTNTEAFF.